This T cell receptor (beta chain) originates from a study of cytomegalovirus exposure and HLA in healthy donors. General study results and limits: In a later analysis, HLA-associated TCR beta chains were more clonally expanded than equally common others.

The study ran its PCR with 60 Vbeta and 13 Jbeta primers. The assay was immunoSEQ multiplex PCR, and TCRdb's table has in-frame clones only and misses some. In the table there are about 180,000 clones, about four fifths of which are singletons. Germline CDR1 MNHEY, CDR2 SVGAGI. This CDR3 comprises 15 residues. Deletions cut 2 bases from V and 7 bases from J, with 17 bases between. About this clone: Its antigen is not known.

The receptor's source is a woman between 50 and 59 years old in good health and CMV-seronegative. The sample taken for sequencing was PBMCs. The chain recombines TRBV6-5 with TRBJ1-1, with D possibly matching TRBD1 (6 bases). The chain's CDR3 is CASSYQGQGTIEAFF. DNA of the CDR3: TGTGCCAGCAGTTACCAGGGGCAGGGGACCATTGAAGCTTTCTTT.